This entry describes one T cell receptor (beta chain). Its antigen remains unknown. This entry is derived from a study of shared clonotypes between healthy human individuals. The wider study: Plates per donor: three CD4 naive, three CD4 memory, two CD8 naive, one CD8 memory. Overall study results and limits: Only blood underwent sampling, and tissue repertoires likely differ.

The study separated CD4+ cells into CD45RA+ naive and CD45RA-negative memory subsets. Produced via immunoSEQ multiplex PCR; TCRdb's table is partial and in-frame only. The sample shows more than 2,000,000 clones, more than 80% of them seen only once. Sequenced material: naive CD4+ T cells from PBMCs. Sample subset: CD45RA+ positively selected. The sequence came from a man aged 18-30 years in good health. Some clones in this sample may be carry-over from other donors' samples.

The CDR3 protein is CASSLEQFNQPQHF. In DNA form, the CDR3 reads TGTGCCAGCAGCTTAGAGCAGTTCAATCAGCCCCAGCATTTT. This chain uses TRBV11-2 with TRBJ1-5; no reliable D call. Per the germline V gene, CDR1 is SGHAT and CDR2 is FQNNGV. Trimming took off 0 bases at V and 3 bases at J, with 6 bases between the two ends. The CDR3 sequence is 14 residues long.